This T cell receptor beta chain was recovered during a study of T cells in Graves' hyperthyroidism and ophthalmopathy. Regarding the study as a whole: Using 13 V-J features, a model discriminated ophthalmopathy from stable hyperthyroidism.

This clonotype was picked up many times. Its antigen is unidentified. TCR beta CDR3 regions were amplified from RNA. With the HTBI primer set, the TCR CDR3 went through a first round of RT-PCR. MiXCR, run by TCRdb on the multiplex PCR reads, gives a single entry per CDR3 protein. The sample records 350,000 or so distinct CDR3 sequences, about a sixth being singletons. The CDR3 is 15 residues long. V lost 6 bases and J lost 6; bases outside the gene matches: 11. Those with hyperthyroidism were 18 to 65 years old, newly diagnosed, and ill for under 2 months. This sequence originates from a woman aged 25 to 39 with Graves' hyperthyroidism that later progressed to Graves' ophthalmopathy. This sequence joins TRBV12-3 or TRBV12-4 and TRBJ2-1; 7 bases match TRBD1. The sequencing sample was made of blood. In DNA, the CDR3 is TGTGCCAGCAGCCCCCGTAGACAGGGTGGCAATGAGCAGTTCTTC. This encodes CASSPRRQGGNEQFF.